The entry below describes one T cell receptor (beta chain). This CDR3 comprises 11 residues. Trimming removed 3 bases at V and 4 bases at J, with 3 bases between. CDR1 is MDHEN and CDR2 is SYDVKM in the germline V gene. Measured with immunoSEQ multiplex PCR; TCRdb has only the in-frame clones, and not every one. Found here are some 130,000 clones, roughly 82% of them singletons; the top ten hold approximately 4%. The sample belongs to a study of T cell responses to AZD1222 COVID-19 vaccine. Study at large: Combined were second doses at about 4 or about 12 weeks.

The TCR originated in an adult in good health. The source was peripheral blood, collected on day 0 of AZD1222 vaccination. The V gene is TRBV28, the J gene TRBJ1-2; D not certain. CDR3 amino acids: CASSFRYGYTF. DNA of the CDR3: TGTGCCAGCAGTTTCCGCTATGGCTACACCTTC.